The rows below give T cell receptor beta chains drawn from one sample of a study of radiation and T cells in renal cell carcinoma. Measured with immunoSEQ multiplex PCR; TCRdb has only the in-frame clones, and not every one. This sample has about 150,000 clones, with roughly 87% found just once. The sequencing here drew on blood, taken from a patient whose treatment included radiotherapy and nephrectomy. These receptor sequences come from a woman in her 50s with renal cell carcinoma. Both conserved end residues are part of each CDR3. The D gene is left open where the match is weak. A row's size may be missing; if present it is once, few, many or a size class.

clone_size,j_call,d_call,v_call,cdr3_nt,cdr3_aa
-,TRBJ2-1,TRBD2,TRBV9,TGTGCCAGCAGCGTAGGATGGGCGGGGGGGCAGGATGAGCAGTTCTTC,CASSVGWAGGQDEQFF
-,TRBJ2-1,-,TRBV7-9,TGTGCCAGCAGGATTGGGGAGACGAGCTCCTACAATGAGCAGTTCTTC,CASRIGETSSYNEQFF
-,TRBJ1-3,-,TRBV6-5,TGTGCCAGCAGAGATTGGACTAGATCTGGAAACACCATATATTTT,CASRDWTRSGNTIYF
-,TRBJ1-5,-,TRBV2,TGTGCCAGCAGTGAACAGGGTGGCGAACAGCCCCAGCATTTT,CASSEQGGEQPQHF
few,TRBJ1-5,TRBD1,TRBV19,TGTGCCAGTAGCACGGGACAGGAAAATCAGCCCCAGCATTTT,CASSTGQENQPQHF
-,TRBJ2-7,TRBD1,TRBV18,TGTGCCAGCTCAACCGGGACAGAGCCCTACGAGCAGTACTTC,CASSTGTEPYEQYF
-,TRBJ2-5,-,TRBV6-5,TGTGCCAGCAGTTACGACACCTATCAAGAGACCCAGTACTTC,CASSYDTYQETQYF
-,TRBJ2-6,-,TRBV7-9,TGTGCCAGCAGCTTAGCGCGAGGTTACCTGGGGGCAGGGGCCAACGTCCTGACTTTC,CASSLARGYLGAGANVLTF
once,TRBJ2-5,-,TRBV4-2,TGTGCCAGCAGCCAACCACGTGCCTTGGAGACCCAGTACTTC,CASSQPRALETQYF
-,TRBJ2-1,-,TRBV11-2,TGTGCCAGCAGCTTAGACCGGGGACGGATTTCCTACAATGAGCAGTTCTTC,CASSLDRGRISYNEQFF
-,TRBJ2-1,TRBD2,TRBV19,TGTGCCAGTAGTTCTAGCGGGGGAGTCGATGAGCAGTTCTTC,CASSSSGGVDEQFF
-,TRBJ1-6,-,TRBV2,TGTGCCAGCAGTTCTCAGGCAAATTCACCCCTCCACTTT,CASSSQANSPLHF
-,TRBJ1-1,TRBD1,TRBV18,TGTGCCAGCTCACGTCAGGACAGGGGCACTGAAGCTTTCTTT,CASSRQDRGTEAFF
-,TRBJ2-2,-,TRBV7-9,TGTGCCAGCAGCTTTGACACCGGGGAGCTGTTTTTT,CASSFDTGELFF
-,TRBJ1-5,TRBD1,TRBV13,TGTGCCAGCAGCTTAGTCAGGGGGTCAGATCAGCCCCAGCATTTT,CASSLVRGSDQPQHF
-,TRBJ2-4,-,TRBV19,TGTGCCAGTAGTATACAGGGAGCCAAAAACATTCAGTACTTC,CASSIQGAKNIQYF
-,TRBJ2-1,-,TRBV5-1,TGCGCCAGCAGCCAGGACATGAGCTCCTACAATGAGCAGTTCTTC,CASSQDMSSYNEQFF
-,TRBJ1-1,-,TRBV29-1,TGCAGCGTTGAGTGGCAGAACACTGAAGCTTTCTTT,CSVEWQNTEAFF
-,TRBJ2-2,-,TRBV6-6,TGTGCCAGCATCCTAGGACAGCGAACCGGGGAGCTGTTTTTT,CASILGQRTGELFF
-,TRBJ1-3,-,TRBV29-1,TGCAGCGTTGAACCAGGGTCTGGAAACACCATATATTTT,CSVEPGSGNTIYF
-,TRBJ1-3,TRBD1,TRBV7-2,TGTGCCAGCAGCGCACGACAGGGCAGGGGGGGAGGAAACACCATATATTTT,CASSARQGRGGGNTIYF
-,TRBJ1-5,-,TRBV6-1,TGTGCCAGCAGTGCCCGACTGAAAGACAATCAGCCCCAGCATTTT,CASSARLKDNQPQHF
-,TRBJ1-2,TRBD1,TRBV6-1,TGTGCCAGCAGTGAAGCGCTTGGGACAGGGGCCTATAATGGCTACACCTTC,CASSEALGTGAYNGYTF
-,TRBJ1-2,-,TRBV5-1,TGCGCCAGCAGCTTCGATCGGGGATTCTCCAATGGCTACACCTTC,CASSFDRGFSNGYTF
-,TRBJ2-2,-,TRBV6-5,TGTGCCAGCAAGGTAGAGGCCGGGGAGCTGTTTTTT,CASKVEAGELFF
-,TRBJ1-1,-,TRBV5-6,TGTGCCAGCAGCTTGGGGCAGGGAAGCGGAGCTTTCTTT,CASSLGQGSGAFF
-,TRBJ1-2,-,TRBV5-1,TGCGCCAGCAGCTTGGAAGGGGACCCAACCGGCGACTATGGCTACACCTTC,CASSLEGDPTGDYGYTF
-,TRBJ2-3,TRBD2,TRBV4-1,TGCGCCAGCAGCCCCCCGGGGGGTCTAGCGGGGACCACAGATACGCAGTATTTT,CASSPPGGLAGTTDTQYF
once,TRBJ2-5,-,TRBV7-2,TGTGCCAGCAGCTTAGTAGGGCCGAGCAACCAGTACTTC,CASSLVGPSNQYF
-,TRBJ2-1,-,TRBV19,TGTGCCAGTAGTATAGGGACCTACAATGAGCAGTTCTTC,CASSIGTYNEQFF
-,TRBJ1-2,-,TRBV6-5,TGTGCCAGCAGTTACTCGGGGAGGCGTCAAGGCTACACCTTC,CASSYSGRRQGYTF
-,TRBJ1-2,-,TRBV5-5,TGTGCCAGCAGCTTGCAACAGGTTCCCCCAATTTATGGCTACACCTTC,CASSLQQVPPIYGYTF
-,TRBJ1-2,TRBD1,TRBV6-5,TGTGCCAGCAGTGGCCGACAGGGGATGAATGGCTACACCTTC,CASSGRQGMNGYTF
-,TRBJ1-1,-,TRBV10-3,TGTGCCACCAGGGGGAACACTGAAGCTTTCTTT,CATRGNTEAFF
-,TRBJ1-1,-,TRBV6-1,TGTGCCAGCAGGGCGGGGGGAAGGACTGAAGCTTTCTTT,CASRAGGRTEAFF
-,TRBJ2-2,TRBD1,TRBV18,TGTGCCAGCTCACCTGTAGGGACAGCGAACACCGGGGAGCTGTTTTTT,CASSPVGTANTGELFF
-,TRBJ2-1,-,TRBV7-2,TGTGCCAGCAGCTTAATAGGGACTGGGCAGTTCTTC,CASSLIGTGQFF
-,TRBJ1-1,-,TRBV6-5,TGTGCCAGCGCTTCCCTAGGGGCCACCAACACTGAAGCTTTCTTT,CASASLGATNTEAFF
-,TRBJ2-5,TRBD1,TRBV25-1,TGTGCCAGCAGCTACAGGGGAGAGGAGACCCAGTACTTC,CASSYRGEETQYF
-,TRBJ1-2,TRBD1,TRBV6-5,TGTGCCAGCATTCCCTACAGGGGGCTCTCCTATGGCTACACCTTC,CASIPYRGLSYGYTF
-,TRBJ2-3,-,TRBV7-2,TGTGCCAGCAGCTTGGGACATCGGGATACGCAGTATTTT,CASSLGHRDTQYF
-,TRBJ2-3,-,TRBV9,TGTGCCAGCAGCGATGGCACAGATACGCAGTATTTT,CASSDGTDTQYF
few,TRBJ2-1,-,TRBV14,TGTGCCAGCAGCGAGGGTGGTGAGCAGTTCTTC,CASSEGGEQFF
-,TRBJ1-4,-,TRBV19,TGTGCCAGTAGTATAGTTCACAGTCAAAATGAAAAACTGTTTTTT,CASSIVHSQNEKLFF
-,TRBJ2-2,TRBD1,TRBV4-3,TGCGCCAGCAGCCAAAGACAGGGAAGGGCCGGGGAGCTGTTTTTT,CASSQRQGRAGELFF
few,TRBJ1-2,-,TRBV6-1,TGTGCCAGCAGTGGGCAGGGATCCTTAGCTAACTATGGCTACACCTTC,CASSGQGSLANYGYTF
once,TRBJ2-1,-,TRBV5-1,TGCGCCAGCAGCTTGCAGTTTGAGCAGTTCTTC,CASSLQFEQFF
-,TRBJ1-2,-,TRBV18,TGTGCCAGCTCACCAGTCGGGACACTCTCGGGGAACTATGGCTACACCTTC,CASSPVGTLSGNYGYTF
-,TRBJ1-2,TRBD1,TRBV11-2,TGTGCCAGCAGCTGGACAGGGTCCTATGGCTACACCTTC,CASSWTGSYGYTF
once,TRBJ1-2,-,TRBV28,TGTGCCAGCAGCGACAGAAGCTATGGCTACACCTTC,CASSDRSYGYTF
-,TRBJ2-1,-,TRBV4-1,TGCGCCAGCAGTCCGCCACTAGGGGTATATGAGCAGTTCTTC,CASSPPLGVYEQFF
-,TRBJ2-7,-,TRBV9,TGTGCCAGCAGCGTAGACGGATTAACTTTCTACGAGCAGTACTTC,CASSVDGLTFYEQYF
-,TRBJ1-5,-,TRBV12-5,TGTGCTAGTGGTTTGCCTGGGACGGGGCGACAGCCCCAGCATTTT,CASGLPGTGRQPQHF
-,TRBJ1-2,-,TRBV2,TGTGCCAGCAGTGATTTCCGCGGGGGGGGCCCTGGCTACACCTTC,CASSDFRGGGPGYTF